This T cell receptor (beta chain) was recovered during a study of T-cell memory formation after mild COVID-19. This clonotype was counted a few times. TCRdb re-called the 5' RACE reads with MiXCR, one entry per CDR3 protein. The data contain under 450,000 distinct CDR3 sequences, approximately 15% of them singletons. With 8 bases clipped from V and 9 bases from J, the junction kept 5 bases outside the gene matches. The CDR3 consists of 12 residues. Germline CDR1 DFQATT, CDR2 SNEGSKA (reference sequence). Input material: PBMCs or a T cell subset sorted from them (not recorded which). The receptor comes from a young man who had mild COVID-19 (a few samples of this study predate the infection). Cell type and time point are not known. J is TRBJ2-1 and V is TRBV20-1; 12 bases map to TRBD1. This CDR3 reads CSPGQGAGEQFF. The CDR3 nucleotides read TGCAGTCCGGGACAGGGGGCCGGTGAGCAGTTCTTC.